This T cell receptor beta chain comes out of a study of cytomegalovirus exposure and HLA in healthy donors. General study points: Altogether, about 160 TCR beta chains were recorded as cytomegalovirus-associated. One later analysis, an examination of the roughly 130 validation repertoires, found that first-cohort TCR clusters tended to co-occur in them.

The CDR3 covers 16 residues. Germline V CDR1 and CDR2: SGDLS, YYNGEE. V lost 3 bases and J lost 3; bases outside the gene matches: 2. Remarks on this clone: Its cognate antigen is unknown.

Method: immunoSEQ multiplex PCR; TCRdb's copy keeps in-frame clones and lacks some. Seen here are about 58,000 clones, about 88% observed once, and the top ten hold about 0.95%. V gene TRBV9 combines with J gene TRBJ2-3; 15 nucleotides agree with TRBD2. This TCR was sampled from a man between 18 and 35 years old in good health and CMV-seronegative. The source material was PBMCs. The CDR3 coding sequence is TGTGCCAGCAGCGCGGGGACTAGCGGGAGGACAGATACGCAGTATTTT. Translating gives CASSAGTSGRTDTQYF.